These 29 T cell receptor beta chains share one sample of origin, sequenced in a study of sequential checkpoint blockade in melanoma. As for treatment: randomized to nivolumab then ipilimumab (arm A) or the reverse (arm B). Produced via immunoSEQ multiplex PCR; TCRdb's table is partial and in-frame only. The sample holds about 11,000 clones, about 78% seen once. The source was CD8+ T cells sorted from blood (inferred from file names), collected from a patient given nivolumab and ipilimumab in sequence. These receptors all stem from a human donor with melanoma.

V and J are TRBV7-9 and TRBJ2-5; weak D call: TRBD2 (6 bases). Trimming cost V 4 bases and J 1 base, with 16 bases left between them. The germline CDR1 and CDR2 sequences are SEHNR and FQNEAQ (reference sequence). The CDR3 has 16 residues. CDR3 nucleotides: TGTGCCAGCAGCTCATCGAGAGGGGACTTCCAAGAGACCCAGTACTTC. Amino acid sequence: CASSSSRGDFQETQYF. The full variable domain, rest sourced from reference TRBV7-9 and TRBJ2-5, is DTGVSQNPRHKITKRGQNVTFRCDPISEHNRLYWYRQTLGQGPEFLTYFQNEAQLEKSRLLSDRFSAERPKGSFSTLEIQRTEQGDSAMYLCASSSSRGDFQETQYFGPGTRLLVL.

J is TRBJ2-3 and V is TRBV5-6; 9 nucleotides match TRBD1. The CDR3 is made up of 16 amino acids. Trimming took 1 base from V and 0 from J; bases not matched to a gene: 3. CDR1 is SGHDT, CDR2 YYEEEE, per germline. In nucleotides, the CDR3 is TGTGCCAGCAGCTTGCGGGACAGGGTTAGCACAGATACGCAGTATTTT. Protein sequence: CASSLRDRVSTDTQYF.

J is TRBJ2-4 and V is TRBV9, with a tentative D call TRBD2 (7 bases). Trimming shortened V by 4 bases and J by 7 bases, and 21 bases separated the two germline ends. In germline, CDR1 is SGDLS, CDR2 YYNGEE. The length of the CDR3 is 16 residues. The DNA of the CDR3 is TGTGCCAGCAGCCCCACATTCCGGGGGGCCTTGAACATTCAGTACTTC. Its protein product is CASSPTFRGALNIQYF. Variable domain in full (rest from reference TRBV9 and TRBJ2-4): DSGVTQTPKHLITATGQRVTLRCSPRSGDLSVYWYQQSLDQGLQFLIQYYNGEERAKGNILERFSAQQFPDLHSELNLSSLELGDSALYFCASSPTFRGALNIQYFGAGTRLSVL.

The CDR3 protein is CASSRGLAGGDYEQYF. CDR3 nucleotide sequence: TGCGCCAGCAGCCGGGGACTAGCGGGGGGGGACTACGAGCAGTACTTC. The chain employs TRBV5-1 and TRBJ2-7; 16 nucleotides align to TRBD2. V was pared by 4 bases and J by 3 bases, with 4 bases of the junction left unmatched. This CDR3 has 16 amino acids. Germline V gene sequence: CDR1 SGHRS, CDR2 YFSETQ. The full variable domain, rest sourced from reference TRBV5-1 and TRBJ2-7, is KAGVTQTPRYLIKTRGQQVTLSCSPISGHRSVSWYQQTPGQGLQFLFEYFSETQRNKGNFPGRFSGRQFSNSRSEMNVSTLELGDSALYLCASSRGLAGGDYEQYFGPGTRLTVT.

The gene calls are TRBV28 and TRBJ2-2, with a weak D call TRBD2 (6 bases). This CDR3 region has 16 residues. V lost 5 bases to trimming and J lost 1 base, with 14 bases between them. Germline-derived CDR1 and CDR2 are MDHEN and SYDVKM. The CDR3 DNA reads as TGTGCCAGCAGTCCGCCATGGGGGGTGAACACCGGGGAGCTGTTTTTT. Translating gives CASSPPWGVNTGELFF.

The J gene is TRBJ2-5, the V gene TRBV9; 10 bases are a match to TRBD2. CDR1 is SGDLS and CDR2 is YYNGEE in the germline V gene. The CDR3 covers 15 residues. V lost 2 bases, J lost 2 bases, and 3 bases stayed unmatched. The chain's CDR3 is CASSVSGRSQETQYF. In nucleotides, the CDR3 is TGTGCCAGCAGCGTTAGCGGGAGGAGTCAAGAGACCCAGTACTTC. The full variable domain, in which reference TRBV9 and TRBJ2-5 provide the parts outside the CDR3, is DSGVTQTPKHLITATGQRVTLRCSPRSGDLSVYWYQQSLDQGLQFLIQYYNGEERAKGNILERFSAQQFPDLHSELNLSSLELGDSALYFCASSVSGRSQETQYFGPGTRLLVL.

The V and J genes are TRBV7-9 and TRBJ1-1; TRBD1 is a possible D gene (6 bases). Trimming shortened V by 10 bases and J by 2 bases, and 14 bases separated the two germline ends. CDR3 size: 13 residues. Germline V gives CDR1 SEHNR, CDR2 FQNEAQ (reference sequence). The CDR3 bases are TGTGCCACCCCGGACAGTTCAAACACTGAAGCTTTCTTT. Translation gives CATPDSSNTEAFF.

The chain couples TRBV19 to TRBJ1-1; 11 positions agree with TRBD1. CDR1 and CDR2 from the germline V gene are LNHDA and SQIVND (reference sequence). The CDR3 loop spans 15 amino acids. The V segment lost 5 bases and the J segment 4 bases; nucleotides outside the gene matches: 6. Written as DNA, the CDR3 is TGTGCCAGTAGTTCTCCGGGACAGGGGGTCACTGAAGCTTTCTTT. It is translated as CASSSPGQGVTEAFF. Full variable domain (outside the CDR3, taken from reference TRBV19 and TRBJ1-1): DGGITQSPKYLFRKEGQNVTLSCEQNLNHDAMYWYRQDPGQGLRLIYYSQIVNDFQKGDIAEGYSVSREKKESFPLTVTSAQKNPTAFYLCASSSPGQGVTEAFFGQGTRLTVV.

The chain carries TRBV13 and TRBJ2-3; 8 bases are a match to TRBD2. This CDR3 spans 15 amino acids. With V trimmed by 3 bases and J by 6 bases, 8 bases remained unmatched. CDR1 and CDR2 (germline): PRHDT, FYEKMQ (reference sequence). Here the CDR3 reads CASSFPGGDSDTQYF. CDR3 DNA: TGTGCCAGCAGCTTCCCCGGGGGGGATAGTGATACGCAGTATTTT.

The gene calls are TRBV4-1 and TRBJ1-5; 10 bases map to TRBD1. The CDR3 sequence is 16 residues long. The germline V gene has CDR1 MGHRA and CDR2 YSYEKL. V lost 0 bases, J lost 6 bases, and 5 bases stayed unmatched. DNA of the CDR3: TGCGCCAGCAGCCAAGATAGGGGACAGGGGCCTCAGCCCCAGCATTTT. Amino acids: CASSQDRGQGPQPQHF.

The chain joins TRBV19 to TRBJ2-7, with D possibly matching TRBD1 (5 bases). The V gene's germline CDR1 is LNHDA and CDR2 SQIVND (reference sequence). The CDR3 loop spans 15 amino acids. Trimming cost V 3 bases and J 3 bases, with 15 bases left between them. The CDR3, as DNA: TGTGCCAGTAGTATGGGTTGGGGCAGAGACTACGAGCAGTACTTC. Amino acids: CASSMGWGRDYEQYF.

V is TRBV28 and J is TRBJ2-5; TRBD2 matches at 11 bases. Germline V gene sequence: CDR1 MDHEN, CDR2 SYDVKM. There are 15 residues in the CDR3. V lost 4 bases to trimming and J lost 3 bases; unmatched junction nucleotides: 4. CDR3 DNA: TGTGCCAGCAGTTCAAGACTAGCGGGGAAAGAGACCCAGTACTTC. Encoded protein: CASSSRLAGKETQYF.

This chain joins TRBV27 and TRBJ2-1, with a possible D match to TRBD2 (7 bases). V was trimmed by 2 bases and J by 3 bases, leaving 14 bases between them. The CDR3 has 16 amino acids. Germline V gene data show CDR1 as MNHEY and CDR2 as SMNVEV (reference sequence). The CDR3 reads CASSLTAGANYNEQFF. The CDR3 nucleotides are TGTGCCAGCAGTTTAACCGCGGGGGCGAACTACAATGAGCAGTTCTTC.

This chain links TRBV2 with TRBJ2-7; D perhaps matches TRBD1 (5 bases). The ends were cut back, 6 bases at V and 6 bases at J, with 12 bases in the middle. CDR1 SNHLY and CDR2 FYNNEI come from the germline V gene. The CDR3 is 12 amino acids. CDR3 sequence reads: CASSIPRGEQYF. DNA of the CDR3: TGTGCCAGCAGCATCCCTAGGGGCGAGCAGTACTTC.

V and J are TRBV27 and TRBJ2-5; TRBD2 aligns across 10 bases. The CDR3 contains 16 residues. Per germline, CDR1 MNHEY and CDR2 SMNVEV (reference sequence). V lost 2 bases, J lost 2 bases, and 5 bases stayed unmatched. CDR3 region: CASSLHLAGAQETQYF. The CDR3 DNA reads TGTGCCAGCAGTTTACACCTAGCGGGGGCTCAAGAGACCCAGTACTTC.

The chain couples TRBV9 to TRBJ1-4, with 8 bases that match TRBD1. This CDR3 has 15 residues. Trimming removed 0 bases from V and 10 bases from J; junction bases left unmatched: 8. CDR1 is SGDLS and CDR2 is YYNGEE in the germline V gene. The CDR3 DNA sequence: TGTGCCAGCAGCGTAGGGGGCAGGGGGCTGAGAAAACTGTTTTTT. Protein sequence: CASSVGGRGLRKLFF.

This clone has just one count. Its ends do not fully match the called genes, so a read error is possible. CDR3 DNA: TGTGCTAGCAGCTTGGGACAGAACTACGAGCAGTACTTC. It encodes CASSLGQNYEQYF. The V call is TRBV7-7, the J call TRBJ2-7; 7 nucleotides match TRBD1. Per the germline V gene, CDR1 is SSHAT and CDR2 is FNYEAQ (reference sequence). The CDR3 length is 13 residues. The full variable domain, with the rest looked up from reference TRBV7-7 and TRBJ2-7, is GAGVSQSPRYKVTKRGQDVTLRCDPISSHATLYWYQQALGQGPEFLTYFNYEAQPDKSGLPSDRFSAERPEGSISTLTIQRTEQRDSAMYRCASSLGQNYEQYFGPGTRLTVT.

The genes are TRBV5-5 and TRBJ1-2; D unclear. Trimming stripped 1 base from V and 2 bases from J, with 9 bases between. Germline V gene lookup returns CDR1 SGHKS and CDR2 YYEKEE (reference sequence). The CDR3 is made up of 14 amino acids. This CDR3 reads CASSLWGVNYGYTF. CDR3 DNA: TGTGCCAGCAGCTTGTGGGGAGTGAACTATGGCTACACCTTC.

The rearrangement joins TRBV7-3 to TRBJ2-5; D possibly corresponds to TRBD2 (7 bases). Trimming shortened V by 1 base and J by 5 bases, and 14 bases separated the two germline ends. This CDR3 is 15 amino acids long. CDR1 and CDR2 from the germline V gene are SGHTA and FQGTGA. CDR3 sequence: CASSLRGGALETQYF. DNA of the CDR3: TGTGCCAGCAGCTTAAGGGGGGGGGCCCTCGAGACCCAGTACTTC.

This clone occurred once. CDR3 sequence (DNA): TGCGCCAGCAGCCAAGCCAGCGGGGGAGGGAGGGAGACCCAGTACTTC. This gives the protein CASSQASGGGRETQYF. The chain links TRBV4-1 to TRBJ2-5, with 8 bases aligning to TRBD2. V trimming: 1 base; J trimming: 5 bases; junction bases outside the gene matches: 9. CDR1 and CDR2 (germline): MGHRA, YSYEKL. CDR3 length: 16 amino acids.

The chain recombines TRBV9 with TRBJ2-3, with TRBD1 matching over 8 bases. Per the germline V gene, CDR1 is SGDLS and CDR2 is YYNGEE. V trimming: 3 bases; J trimming: 5 bases; junction bases outside the gene matches: 2. The CDR3 has 13 amino acids. The CDR3 here is CASSGQGKDTQYF. The CDR3 coding sequence is TGTGCCAGCAGCGGACAGGGGAAAGATACGCAGTATTTT.

The chain has TRBV5-6 and TRBJ1-1, with D maybe TRBD1 (5 bases). Germline CDR1 SGHDT, CDR2 YYEEEE. There are 13 residues in the CDR3. Trimming stripped 2 bases from V and 7 bases from J, with 12 bases between. The CDR3 nucleotides are TGTGCCAGCAGCTTACCGTATCAGGGTGAAGCTTTCTTT. This codes for CASSLPYQGEAFF.

The chain links TRBV9 to TRBJ2-5, with 7 bases fitting TRBD1. Germline loops: CDR1 SGDLS, CDR2 YYNGEE. CDR3 length equals 15 residues. Trimming at V came to 1 base and at J to 5 bases, leaving 8 bases not matched to a gene. The CDR3 nucleotides read TGTGCCAGCAGCGTATACGACAGGGCGCGCGAGACCCAGTACTTC. Protein: CASSVYDRARETQYF.

The chain carries TRBV11-2 and TRBJ1-1, with TRBD1 as a possible D gene (6 bases). CDR1 SGHAT and CDR2 FQNNGV come from the germline V gene. Deletions cut 7 bases from V and 1 base from J, with 13 bases between. The length of the CDR3 is 14 residues. CDR3 amino acids: CASTYRAQNTEAFF. The CDR3 coding sequence is TGTGCCAGCACGTACAGGGCCCAGAACACTGAAGCTTTCTTT.

The rearrangement joins TRBV4-2 to TRBJ1-1; 10 nucleotides line up with TRBD1. V trimming: 1 base; J trimming: 4 bases; junction bases outside the gene matches: 9. CDR1 and CDR2 (germline): LGHNA, YNFKEQ. The CDR3 has 17 residues. The DNA of the CDR3 is TGTGCCAGCAGCCAAGGTGGGATGACAGGGGGCTTCACTGAAGCTTTCTTT. Translated: CASSQGGMTGGFTEAFF.

The J gene is TRBJ1-2, the V gene TRBV7-9, with TRBD1 matching over 9 bases. V lost 5 bases, J lost 3 bases, and 10 bases stayed unmatched. Per the germline V gene, CDR1 is SEHNR and CDR2 is FQNEAQ (reference sequence). The CDR3 is 16 residues long. The CDR3, as DNA: TGTGCCAGCAGCACCCTGGACAGGGGCCCTGACTATGGCTACACCTTC. It codes for CASSTLDRGPDYGYTF.

In this sample, this clone turned up a few times. The V and J genes are TRBV6-4 and TRBJ2-7; 9 positions match TRBD1. The trim removed 6 bases at V and 4 bases at J, leaving 7 bases unmatched. Germline lookup yields CDR1 MRHNA and CDR2 SNTAGT. CDR3 length equals 14 residues. The CDR3 DNA sequence: TGTGCCAGCAGAGAAACAGGGGGCACGTACGAGCAGTACTTC. Encoded protein: CASRETGGTYEQYF.

The V and J genes are TRBV9 and TRBJ1-1; the D is unclear. Looked up from germline, CDR1 is SGDLS and CDR2 is YYNGEE. The V end lost 0 bases, the J end lost 1 base, and 10 bases lay between the germline ends. The CDR3 runs to 15 residues. This CDR3 reads CASSVGSQANTEAFF. Here the CDR3 DNA reads TGTGCCAGCAGCGTAGGGTCGCAGGCGAACACTGAAGCTTTCTTT.

This clone came up once. The chain couples TRBV7-9 to TRBJ2-7; 8 bases align to TRBD2. Germline assignment: CDR1 SEHNR and CDR2 FQNEAQ (reference sequence). Germline trimming cut 6 bases from V and 1 base from J; bases unmatched to any gene: 8. The CDR3 length is 15 residues. This CDR3 is CASRSGGTTSYEQYF. The CDR3 region has the DNA TGTGCCAGCAGATCGGGGGGGACCACGTCCTACGAGCAGTACTTC.